This T cell receptor (beta chain) was sequenced for a study of blood T cell repertoires in COVID-19. For the study at large: Samples taken during acute and convalescent COVID-19 were collected in the United States, Italy and Spain. Sources were T cells, B-cell-depleted T cells, or PBMCs; the material itself was cDNA or gDNA.

Two negative PCRs, clearance, or symptom resolution characterized the recovered Cohort 3 donors. Germline lookup yields CDR1 KGHDR and CDR2 SFDVKD. With 7 bases removed from V and 6 bases from J, the gap between germline ends came to 11 bases. The CDR3 is 13 amino acids. Per the original methods: How many nucleated cells were present was estimated from reference gene primer amplification. Data came from immunoSEQ multiplex PCR; TCRdb stores just in-frame clones and leaves some out. From that table come the V and J calls and clone size; the DNA was used to work out D and trimming. The sample shows a few hundred thousand clones, 85% of them seen only once.

The chain recombines TRBV24-1 with TRBJ2-2; D perhaps matches TRBD2 (5 bases). Material: PBMCs or T cells enriched from blood (not recorded which). The source is a woman aged 45-59 years who had recovered from COVID-19. The CDR3 reads CATRETRSGELFF. CDR3 in DNA: TGTGCCACCAGAGAAACTAGATCCGGGGAGCTGTTTTTT.